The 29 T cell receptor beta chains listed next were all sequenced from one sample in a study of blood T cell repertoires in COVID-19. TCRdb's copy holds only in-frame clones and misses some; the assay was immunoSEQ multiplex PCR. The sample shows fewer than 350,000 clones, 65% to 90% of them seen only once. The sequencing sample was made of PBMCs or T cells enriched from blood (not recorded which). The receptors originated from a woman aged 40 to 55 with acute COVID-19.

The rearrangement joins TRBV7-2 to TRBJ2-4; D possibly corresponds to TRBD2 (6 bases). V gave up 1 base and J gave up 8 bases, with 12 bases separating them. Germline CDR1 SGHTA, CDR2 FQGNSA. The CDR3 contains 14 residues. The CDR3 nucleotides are TGTGCCAGCAGCTTAGGCGGCGGGGCGGACATTCAGTACTTC. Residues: CASSLGGGADIQYF.

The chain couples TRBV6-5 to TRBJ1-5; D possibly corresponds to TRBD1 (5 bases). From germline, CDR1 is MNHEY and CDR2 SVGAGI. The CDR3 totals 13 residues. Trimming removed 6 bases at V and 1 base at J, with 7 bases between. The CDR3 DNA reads TGTGCCAGCAGACGACAGAGCAATCAGCCCCAGCATTTT. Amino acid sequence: CASRRQSNQPQHF.

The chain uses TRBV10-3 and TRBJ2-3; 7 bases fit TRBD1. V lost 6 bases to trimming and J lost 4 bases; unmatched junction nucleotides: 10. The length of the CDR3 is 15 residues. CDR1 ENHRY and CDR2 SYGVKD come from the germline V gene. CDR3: CAIRDNRGLPDTQYF. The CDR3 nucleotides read TGTGCCATCAGGGATAACAGGGGCTTACCAGATACGCAGTATTTT.

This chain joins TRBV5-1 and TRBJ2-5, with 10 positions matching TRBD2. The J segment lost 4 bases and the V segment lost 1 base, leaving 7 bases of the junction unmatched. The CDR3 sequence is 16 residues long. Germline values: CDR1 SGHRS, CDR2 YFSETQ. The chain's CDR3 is CASSLFSGGAGETQYF. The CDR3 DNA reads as TGCGCCAGCAGCTTGTTCAGCGGGGGGGCCGGAGAGACCCAGTACTTC.

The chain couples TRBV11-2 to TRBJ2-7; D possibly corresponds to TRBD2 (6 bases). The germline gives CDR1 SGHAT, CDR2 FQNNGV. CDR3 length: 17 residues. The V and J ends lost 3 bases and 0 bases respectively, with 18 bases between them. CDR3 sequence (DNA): TGTGCCAGCAGCTTGGTTATTTTTAGCGGTAGCTCCTACGAGCAGTACTTC. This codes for CASSLVIFSGSSYEQYF.

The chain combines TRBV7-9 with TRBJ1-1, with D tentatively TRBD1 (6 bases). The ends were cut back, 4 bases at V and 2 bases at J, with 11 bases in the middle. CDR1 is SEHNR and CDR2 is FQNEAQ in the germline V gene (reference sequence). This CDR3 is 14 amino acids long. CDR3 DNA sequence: TGTGCCAGCAGCTCCTGGACAGCAAACACTGAAGCTTTCTTT. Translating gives CASSSWTANTEAFF.

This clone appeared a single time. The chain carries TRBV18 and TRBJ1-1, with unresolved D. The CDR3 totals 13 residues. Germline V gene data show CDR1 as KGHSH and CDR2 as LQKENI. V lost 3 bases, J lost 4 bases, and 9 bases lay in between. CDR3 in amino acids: CASSPNSGTEAFF. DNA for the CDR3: TGTGCCAGCTCACCGAACAGCGGCACTGAAGCTTTCTTT.

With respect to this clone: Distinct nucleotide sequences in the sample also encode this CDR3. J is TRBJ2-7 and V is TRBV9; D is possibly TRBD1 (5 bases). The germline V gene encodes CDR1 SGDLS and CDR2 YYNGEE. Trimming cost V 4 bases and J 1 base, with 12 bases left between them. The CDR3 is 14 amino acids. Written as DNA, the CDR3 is TGTGCCAGCAGCCCCCGGACATCTTCCTACGAGCAGTACTTC. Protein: CASSPRTSSYEQYF.

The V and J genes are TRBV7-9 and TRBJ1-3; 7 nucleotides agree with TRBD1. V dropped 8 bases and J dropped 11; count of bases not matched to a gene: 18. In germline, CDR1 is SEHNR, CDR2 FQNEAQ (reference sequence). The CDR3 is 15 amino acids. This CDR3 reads CASDTAGTDGKPIYF. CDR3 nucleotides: TGTGCCAGCGATACCGCCGGGACAGACGGAAAACCCATATATTTT.

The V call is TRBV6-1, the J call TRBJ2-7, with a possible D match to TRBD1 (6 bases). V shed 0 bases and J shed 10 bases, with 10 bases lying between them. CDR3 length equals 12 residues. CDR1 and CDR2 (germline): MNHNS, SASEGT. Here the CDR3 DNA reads TGTGCCAGCAGTGAAGCGGGGGCGCATCAGTACTTC. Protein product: CASSEAGAHQYF.

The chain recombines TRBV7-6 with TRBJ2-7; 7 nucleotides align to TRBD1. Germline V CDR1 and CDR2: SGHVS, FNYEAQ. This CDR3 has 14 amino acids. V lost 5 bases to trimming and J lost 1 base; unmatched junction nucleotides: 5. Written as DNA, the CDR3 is TGTGCCAGCAGCCCGACGACAGGGTCCTACGAGCAGTACTTC. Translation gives CASSPTTGSYEQYF.

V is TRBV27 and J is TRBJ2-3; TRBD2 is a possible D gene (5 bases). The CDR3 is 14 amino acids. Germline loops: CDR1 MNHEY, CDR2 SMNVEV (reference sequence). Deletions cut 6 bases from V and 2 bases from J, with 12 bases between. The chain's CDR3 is CASSRGIATDTQYF. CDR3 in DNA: TGTGCCAGCAGCCGAGGGATAGCCACAGATACGCAGTATTTT.

DNA for the CDR3: TGTGCCAGCAGTGGGCAGGGGGGTCTTCTGGCTTTCTTT. It encodes CASSGQGGLLAFF. The genes are TRBV5-5 and TRBJ1-1, with 7 bases matching TRBD1. The CDR3 loop spans 13 amino acids. Germline CDR1 and CDR2: SGHKS and YYEKEE (reference sequence). The V gene end was trimmed by 5 bases and the J gene end by 11 bases; junction bases not matched to a gene: 12. Together with reference TRBV5-5 and TRBJ1-1, the CDR3 gives the full variable domain: DAGVTQSPTHLIKTRGQQVTLRCSPISGHKSVSWYQQVLGQGPQFIFQYYEKEERGRGNFPDRFSARQFPNYSSELNVNALLLGDSALYLCASSGQGGLLAFFGQGTRLTVV.

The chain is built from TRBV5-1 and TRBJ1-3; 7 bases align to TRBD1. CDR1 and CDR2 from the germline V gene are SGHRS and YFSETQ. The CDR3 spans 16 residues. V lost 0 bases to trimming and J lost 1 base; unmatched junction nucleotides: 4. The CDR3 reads CASSLEGAFSGNTIYF. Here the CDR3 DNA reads TGCGCCAGCAGCTTGGAGGGGGCTTTTTCTGGAAACACCATATATTTT.

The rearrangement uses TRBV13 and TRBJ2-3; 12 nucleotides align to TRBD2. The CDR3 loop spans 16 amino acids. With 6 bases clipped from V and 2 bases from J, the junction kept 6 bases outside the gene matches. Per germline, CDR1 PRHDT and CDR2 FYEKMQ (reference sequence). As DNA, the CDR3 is TGTGCCAGCAGTCCCAGACTAGCGGGGGACACAGATACGCAGTATTTT. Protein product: CASSPRLAGDTDTQYF.

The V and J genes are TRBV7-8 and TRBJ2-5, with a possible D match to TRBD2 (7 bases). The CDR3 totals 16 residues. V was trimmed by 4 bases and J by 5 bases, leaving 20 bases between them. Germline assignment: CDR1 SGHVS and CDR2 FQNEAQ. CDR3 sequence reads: CASSSNMGAGVETQYF. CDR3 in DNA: TGTGCCAGCAGCTCCAACATGGGGGCGGGAGTGGAGACCCAGTACTTC.

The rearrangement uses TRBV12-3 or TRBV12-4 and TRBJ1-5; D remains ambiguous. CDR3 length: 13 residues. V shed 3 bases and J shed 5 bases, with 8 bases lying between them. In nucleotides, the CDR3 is TGTGCCAGCAGTTTGAGCGAGGATCAGCCCCAGCATTTT. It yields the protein CASSLSEDQPQHF.

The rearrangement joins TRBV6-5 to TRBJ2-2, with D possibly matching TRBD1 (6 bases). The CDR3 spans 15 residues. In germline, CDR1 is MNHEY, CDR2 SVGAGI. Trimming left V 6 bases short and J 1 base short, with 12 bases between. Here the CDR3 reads CASRTGTKNTGELFF. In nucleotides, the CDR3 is TGTGCCAGCAGAACCGGGACAAAGAACACCGGGGAGCTGTTTTTT.

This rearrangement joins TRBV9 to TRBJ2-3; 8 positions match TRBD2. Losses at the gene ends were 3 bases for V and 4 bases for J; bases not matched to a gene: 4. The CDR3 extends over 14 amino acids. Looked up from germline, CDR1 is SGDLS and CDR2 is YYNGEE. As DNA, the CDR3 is TGTGCCAGCAGCGCCGGACTAGCCCCAGATACGCAGTATTTT. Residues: CASSAGLAPDTQYF.

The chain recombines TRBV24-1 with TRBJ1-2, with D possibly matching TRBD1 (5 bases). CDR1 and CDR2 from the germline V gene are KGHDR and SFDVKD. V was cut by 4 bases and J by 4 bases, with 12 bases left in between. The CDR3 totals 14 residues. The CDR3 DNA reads TGTGCCACCAGTGACCCGGGACTGACCTATGGCTACACCTTC. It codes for CATSDPGLTYGYTF.

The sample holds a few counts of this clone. The CDR3 nucleotides read TGTGCCAGCAGTTCGACCGGGATGCGTAACGAGCAGTACTTC. Translation gives CASSSTGMRNEQYF. This sequence joins TRBV28 and TRBJ2-7; D is perhaps TRBD2 (5 bases). Trimming shortened V by 4 bases and J by 5 bases, and 15 bases separated the two germline ends. Per the germline V gene, CDR1 is MDHEN and CDR2 is SYDVKM. This CDR3 has 14 amino acids.

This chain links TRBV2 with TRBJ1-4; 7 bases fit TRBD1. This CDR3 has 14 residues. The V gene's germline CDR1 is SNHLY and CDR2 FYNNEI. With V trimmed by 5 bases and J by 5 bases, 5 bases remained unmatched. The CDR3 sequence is CASSQDRSNEKLFF. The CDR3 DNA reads TGTGCCAGCAGTCAGGACAGGAGCAATGAAAAACTGTTTTTT.

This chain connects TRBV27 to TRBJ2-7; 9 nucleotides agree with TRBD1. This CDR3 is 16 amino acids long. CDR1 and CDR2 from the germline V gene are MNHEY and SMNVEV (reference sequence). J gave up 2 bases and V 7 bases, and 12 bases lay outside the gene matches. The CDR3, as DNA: TGTGCCAGCACCCCGGGTTCCGGGACAGGGACCTACGAGCAGTACTTC. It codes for CASTPGSGTGTYEQYF.

The CDR3 sequence is CASSRSWRDEQYF. The CDR3 region has the DNA TGTGCCAGCAGCCGAAGTTGGAGGGACGAGCAGTACTTC. The gene calls are TRBV7-2 and TRBJ2-7; tentative D call: TRBD2 (6 bases). This CDR3 region has 13 residues. Germline values: CDR1 SGHTA, CDR2 FQGNSA. Trimming removed 5 bases from V and 5 bases from J, with 13 bases in between.

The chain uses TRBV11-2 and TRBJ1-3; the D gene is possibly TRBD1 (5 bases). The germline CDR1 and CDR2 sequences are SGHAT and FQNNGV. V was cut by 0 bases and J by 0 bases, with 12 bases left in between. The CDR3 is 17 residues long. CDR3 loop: CASSLEGAVRSGNTIYF. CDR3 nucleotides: TGTGCCAGCAGCTTAGAAGGGGCAGTCCGCTCTGGAAACACCATATATTTT.

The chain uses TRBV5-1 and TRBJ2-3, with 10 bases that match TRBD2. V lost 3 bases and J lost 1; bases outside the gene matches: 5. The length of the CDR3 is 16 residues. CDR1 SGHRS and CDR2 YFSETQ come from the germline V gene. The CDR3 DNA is TGCGCCAGCAGCTCTACCGGGACTAGCGGCACAGATACGCAGTATTTT. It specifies CASSSTGTSGTDTQYF.

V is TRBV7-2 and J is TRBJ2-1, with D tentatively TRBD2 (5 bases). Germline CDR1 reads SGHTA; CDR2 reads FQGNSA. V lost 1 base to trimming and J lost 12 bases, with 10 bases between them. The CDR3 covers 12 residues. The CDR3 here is CASSLDTGRQFF. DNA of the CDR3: TGTGCCAGCAGCTTAGATACGGGAAGGCAGTTCTTC.

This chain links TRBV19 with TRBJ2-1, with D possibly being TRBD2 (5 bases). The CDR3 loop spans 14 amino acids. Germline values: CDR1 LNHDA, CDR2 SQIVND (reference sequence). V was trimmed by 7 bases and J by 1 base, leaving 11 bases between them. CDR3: CASTEDSSYNEQFF. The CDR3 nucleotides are TGTGCCAGTACCGAGGACTCATCCTACAATGAGCAGTTCTTC.

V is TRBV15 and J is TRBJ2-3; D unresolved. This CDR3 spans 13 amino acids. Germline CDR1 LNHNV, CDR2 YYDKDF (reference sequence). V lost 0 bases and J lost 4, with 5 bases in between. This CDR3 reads CATSRDLPDTQYF. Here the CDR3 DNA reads TGTGCCACCAGCAGAGATCTACCAGATACGCAGTATTTT.